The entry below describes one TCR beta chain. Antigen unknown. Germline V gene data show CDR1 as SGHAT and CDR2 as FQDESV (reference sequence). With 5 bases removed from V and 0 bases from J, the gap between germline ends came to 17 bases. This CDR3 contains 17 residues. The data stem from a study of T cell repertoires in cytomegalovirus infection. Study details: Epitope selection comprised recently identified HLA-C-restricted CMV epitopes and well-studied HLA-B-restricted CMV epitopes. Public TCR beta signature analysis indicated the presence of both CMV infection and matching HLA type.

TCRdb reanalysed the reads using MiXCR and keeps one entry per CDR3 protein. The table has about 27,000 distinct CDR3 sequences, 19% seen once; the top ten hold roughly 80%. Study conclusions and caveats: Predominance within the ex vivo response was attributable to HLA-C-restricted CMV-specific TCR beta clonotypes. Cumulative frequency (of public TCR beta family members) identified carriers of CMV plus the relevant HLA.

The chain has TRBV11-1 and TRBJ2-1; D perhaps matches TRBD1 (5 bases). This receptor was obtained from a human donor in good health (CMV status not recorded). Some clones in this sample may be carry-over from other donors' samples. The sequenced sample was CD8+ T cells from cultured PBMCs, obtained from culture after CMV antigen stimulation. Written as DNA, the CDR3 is TGTGCCAGCAGCGACGACAGCATCATGAGCTCCTACAATGAGCAGTTCTTC. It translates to CASSDDSIMSSYNEQFF. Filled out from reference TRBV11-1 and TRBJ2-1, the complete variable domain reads EAEVAQSPRYKITEKSQAVAFWCDPISGHATLYWYRQILGQGPELLVQFQDESVVDDSQLPKDRFSAERLKGVDSTLKIQPAELGDSAMYLCASSDDSIMSSYNEQFFGPGTRLTVL.